Below are 16 T cell receptor beta chains sequenced from a single sample in a study of blood T cell repertoires in COVID-19. Some clones are missing from TCRdb's copy, which holds only in-frame ones; the method was immunoSEQ multiplex PCR. The repertoire has a few hundred thousand clones, around 84% of them found once; the top ten carry roughly 4.7%. Specimen: PBMCs or T cells enriched from blood (not recorded which). All receptors derive from a man aged 35 to 55 who had been exposed to COVID-19.

The gene calls are TRBV30 and TRBJ2-1, with 12 positions matching TRBD2. The CDR3 length is 16 residues. Unmatched junction bases numbered 12, after V lost 4 bases and J lost 8 bases. In germline, CDR1 is GTSNPN, CDR2 SVGIG (reference sequence). CDR3 sequence reads: CAWTPALAGGGHEQFF. DNA of the CDR3: TGTGCCTGGACCCCGGCCCTAGCGGGAGGGGGTCATGAGCAGTTCTTC.

The rearrangement uses TRBV7-9 and TRBJ2-4; D is possibly TRBD2 (6 bases). The CDR3 runs 13 residues. Germline V gene data show CDR1 as SEHNR and CDR2 as FQNEAQ (reference sequence). Trimming cost V 1 base and J 7 bases, with 8 bases left between them. The CDR3 DNA is TGTGCCAGCAGCTTAGGACTAGGCAACATTCAGTACTTC. Translated: CASSLGLGNIQYF.

J is TRBJ2-7 and V is TRBV5-6; 9 bases map to TRBD1. CDR3 length equals 14 residues. Looked up from germline, CDR1 is SGHDT and CDR2 is YYEEEE. V shed 4 bases and J 7 bases; nucleotides not matched to a gene: 9. The CDR3 here is CASSPQGASGEQYF. CDR3 nucleotide sequence: TGTGCCAGCAGCCCACAGGGGGCGTCGGGGGAGCAGTACTTC.

This chain joins TRBV25-1 and TRBJ2-4; D unclear. The CDR3 sequence is 18 residues long. Germline V gene sequence: CDR1 MGHDK, CDR2 SYGVNS. V lost 2 bases and J 0 bases, leaving 17 bases between the germline ends. CDR3 protein: CASSERFMADIAKNIQYF. The CDR3, as DNA: TGTGCCAGCAGTGAACGTTTTATGGCAGACATAGCCAAAAACATTCAGTACTTC.

CDR3 loop: CASSSIRGRGTEAFF. DNA for the CDR3: TGTGCCAGCAGCTCCATCAGGGGAAGGGGCACTGAAGCTTTCTTT. V and J are TRBV11-2 and TRBJ1-1; D may be TRBD1 (6 bases). Germline V CDR1 and CDR2: SGHAT, FQNNGV. V was pared by 4 bases and J by 4 bases, with 16 bases between. The CDR3 runs 15 residues.

This clone was detected ten times or more. V usage is TRBV19 and J usage is TRBJ2-2, with 14 nucleotides matching TRBD2. The germline V gene encodes CDR1 LNHDA and CDR2 SQIVND (reference sequence). The CDR3 extends over 17 amino acids. The V gene end was trimmed by 8 bases and the J gene end by 4 bases; junction bases not matched to a gene: 9. CDR3 protein: CASSLGGLAGGTGELFF. CDR3 coding DNA: TGTGCCAGTTCCCTAGGTGGACTAGCGGGAGGCACCGGGGAGCTGTTTTTT.

With regard to this clone: A junction end diverges from the germline sequence, so it may reflect a read error. The chain is built from TRBV7-3 and TRBJ1-1; the D is unclear. Looked up from germline, CDR1 is SGHTA and CDR2 is FQGTGA. The CDR3 is made up of 13 amino acids. The CDR3 nucleotides are TGTGCCAGCAGCTTATCTTTCCTGACTGATTATCACTTT. Translating gives CASSLSFLTDYHF.

The chain employs TRBV7-9 and TRBJ2-5, with D possibly being TRBD2 (6 bases). The CDR3 is made up of 15 amino acids. Germline-derived CDR1 and CDR2 are SEHNR and FQNEAQ (reference sequence). Deletions cut 3 bases from V and 5 bases from J, with 16 bases between. The CDR3 sequence is CASSFGTLESETQYF. CDR3 nucleotide sequence: TGTGCCAGCAGCTTTGGGACTTTGGAAAGCGAGACCCAGTACTTC.

This rearrangement joins TRBV7-9 to TRBJ2-1; TRBD1 might be the D (6 bases). Germline V lookup: CDR1 SEHNR, CDR2 FQNEAQ (reference sequence). This CDR3 has 11 residues. The germline V and J ends were trimmed by 5 bases and 12 bases, with 11 bases remaining between them. This CDR3 reads CASSQQGPQFF. DNA for the CDR3: TGTGCCAGCAGCCAACAGGGACCGCAGTTCTTC.

The chain couples TRBV27 to TRBJ1-4, with 7 nucleotides matching TRBD1. Germline assignment: CDR1 MNHEY and CDR2 SMNVEV (reference sequence). J lost 4 bases, V lost 7 bases, and 6 bases had no gene match. This CDR3 region has 14 residues. This CDR3 is CASKGGQLNEKLFF. The CDR3 DNA sequence: TGTGCCAGCAAGGGGGGACAGCTTAATGAAAAACTGTTTTTT. The whole variable domain, filled in from reference TRBV27 and TRBJ1-4, reads EAQVTQNPRYLITVTGKKLTVTCSQNMNHEYMSWYRQDPGLGLRQIYYSMNVEVTDKGDVPEGYKVSRKEKRNFPLILESPSPNQTSLYFCASKGGQLNEKLFFGSGTQLSVL.

The chain recombines TRBV5-1 with TRBJ2-3; D not certain. The germline V and J ends were trimmed by 5 bases and 2 bases, with 9 bases remaining between them. This CDR3 region has 13 residues. Germline values: CDR1 SGHRS, CDR2 YFSETQ. The CDR3 protein is CASSSHYTDTQYF. The CDR3 bases are TGCGCCAGCAGTAGTCACTACACAGATACGCAGTATTTT.

The sample holds one count of this clone. This rearrangement joins TRBV6-5 to TRBJ2-7, with a weak D call TRBD1 (6 bases). Trimming left V 5 bases short and J 1 base short, with 15 bases between. Looked up from germline, CDR1 is MNHEY and CDR2 is SVGAGI. This CDR3 is built from 15 residues. Here the CDR3 DNA reads TGTGCCAGCAGTAAGACAGGTCACAGATCCTACGAGCAGTACTTC. It codes for CASSKTGHRSYEQYF.

This chain joins TRBV2 and TRBJ2-5; a possible D gene is TRBD2 (6 bases). Trimming left V 5 bases short and J 2 bases short, with 21 bases between. The CDR3 runs 17 residues. The germline gives CDR1 SNHLY, CDR2 FYNNEI. The CDR3 DNA reads as TGTGCCAGCAGTAAAATTGTGGGGATCGGAGGGCAAGAGACCCAGTACTTC. It translates to CASSKIVGIGGQETQYF. Complete variable domain (other parts from reference TRBV2 and TRBJ2-5): EPEVTQTPSHQVTQMGQEVILRCVPISNHLYFYWYRQILGQKVEFLVSFYNNEISEKSEIFDDQFSVERPDGSNFTLKIRSTKLEDSAMYFCASSKIVGIGGQETQYFGPGTRLLVL.

The table lists this clone with many counts. The chain uses TRBV5-1 and TRBJ2-5, with 7 bases that match TRBD2. The CDR3 extends over 15 amino acids. With V trimmed by 3 bases and J by 5 bases, 10 bases remained unmatched. The germline V gene encodes CDR1 SGHRS and CDR2 YFSETQ. The CDR3 is CASSSAGTTGETQYF. The CDR3 nucleotides are TGCGCCAGCAGCTCCGCCGGGACTACGGGGGAGACCCAGTACTTC.

The V gene is TRBV18, the J gene TRBJ2-2; tentatively, D is TRBD2 (6 bases). Germline CDR1 KGHSH, CDR2 LQKENI. Trimming removed 3 bases from V and 3 bases from J, with 11 bases in between. The CDR3 extends over 15 amino acids. The CDR3 bases are TGTGCCAGCTCACCTGCTAGCGACCACACCGGGGAGCTGTTTTTT. Translating it yields CASSPASDHTGELFF.

V is TRBV7-9 and J is TRBJ1-1; D is possibly TRBD1 (5 bases). The germline gives CDR1 SEHNR, CDR2 FQNEAQ (reference sequence). The CDR3 runs 12 residues. Trimming cost V 5 bases and J 7 bases, with 11 bases left between them. CDR3 nucleotide sequence: TGTGCCAGCAGCGACACAGGATATGAAGCTTTCTTT. Protein product: CASSDTGYEAFF. The complete variable domain, with remaining parts taken from reference TRBV7-9 and TRBJ1-1, reads DTGVSQNPRHKITKRGQNVTFRCDPISEHNRLYWYRQTLGQGPEFLTYFQNEAQLEKSRLLSDRFSAERPKGSFSTLEIQRTEQGDSAMYLCASSDTGYEAFFGQGTRLTVV.